The entry below describes one T cell receptor beta chain. The germline V gene encodes CDR1 SNHLY and CDR2 FYNNEI. The V end was cut by 5 bases, the J end by 14 bases, with 13 bases between. This CDR3 region has 12 residues. This sample is part of a study of T cells in Graves' hyperthyroidism and ophthalmopathy. Authors of the study amplified TCR beta CDR3 regions from RNA transcripts. Using the HTBI primer set, a first-round RT-PCR was run on the TCR CDR3. TCRdb re-called the multiplex PCR reads through MiXCR, storing one row per CDR3 protein. Seen here are roughly 800,000 distinct CDR3 sequences, more than 30% observed once, and the top ten hold approximately 8.7%.

This chain connects TRBV2 to TRBJ1-6, with D uncertain. This receptor was obtained from a man younger than 30 with Graves' hyperthyroidism. Sequenced material: blood. CDR3 protein: CASSPMVGTLHF. The CDR3 DNA reads as TGTGCCAGCAGTCCGATGGTGGGGACCCTCCACTTT.